Below, 22 T cell receptor beta chains from the same sample are listed, as sequenced in a study of T cells after yellow fever vaccination. Each CDR3 protein is one row after TCRdb ran MiXCR on the 5' RACE reads. The data hold about 320,000 distinct CDR3 sequences, with approximately 4.5% observed a single time. The specimen comprised PBMCs, sampled 15 days after the yellow fever booster vaccination. Receptors were obtained from a young man who received the YFV17D yellow fever vaccine.

This clonotype was seen many times. The chain has TRBV12-3 or TRBV12-4 and TRBJ2-2, with 15 bases fitting TRBD2. The V gene end was trimmed by 5 bases and the J gene end by 4 bases; junction bases not matched to a gene: 5. This CDR3 contains 17 residues. CDR3 coding DNA: TGTGCCAGCAGTCGGACTAGCGGGGGGGCGGGCACCGGGGAGCTGTTTTTT. Translated, it gives CASSRTSGGAGTGELFF.

The sample holds many counts of this clonotype. This chain joins TRBV7-9 and TRBJ2-1, with TRBD1 identical over 7 bases. V shed 7 bases and J 5 bases; nucleotides not matched to a gene: 11. CDR1 SEHNR and CDR2 FQNEAQ come from the germline V gene (reference sequence). The CDR3 is 15 residues long. CDR3 bases: TGTGCCAGCAACATAGGACAGGCTTGGGACAATGAGCAGTTCTTC. Residues: CASNIGQAWDNEQFF.

The CDR3 protein is CASSYGPPYGQPQHF. The CDR3 DNA reads TGTGCCAGCAGTTATGGGCCCCCGTATGGACAGCCCCAGCATTTT. This chain links TRBV12-3 or TRBV12-4 with TRBJ1-5; no reliable D call. V lost 4 bases to trimming and J lost 7 bases, with 17 bases between them. This CDR3 has 15 amino acids.

Details on this clonotype: This may be a read error: a much more frequent sequence differs by one nucleotide. The V gene is TRBV6-5, the J gene TRBJ2-4; D gene unclear. Germline V gene sequence: CDR1 MNHEY, CDR2 SVGAGI. The V end lost 0 bases, the J end lost 12 bases, and 12 bases lay between the germline ends. The CDR3 spans 13 residues. This chain's CDR3 is CASSYSQVTAQYF. For the CDR3, the DNA is TGTGCCAGCAGTTACTCTCAGGTGACGGCTCAGTACTTC.

This chain links TRBV20-1 with TRBJ2-1; possibly TRBD1 for D (7 bases). V was trimmed by 4 bases and J by 9 bases, leaving 16 bases between them. Per germline, CDR1 DFQATT and CDR2 SNEGSKA (reference sequence). The CDR3 sequence is 13 residues long. CDR3 in amino acids: CSANGRGTVEQFF. In DNA, the CDR3 is TGCAGTGCTAATGGCAGGGGGACTGTTGAGCAGTTCTTC.

Only a few counts were recorded for this clonotype. The chain has TRBV12-3 or TRBV12-4 and TRBJ2-5; possibly TRBD1 or TRBD2 for D (5 bases each). Trimming stripped 6 bases from V and 8 bases from J, with 16 bases between. The CDR3 loop spans 13 amino acids. CDR3 region: CASRRTARGTQYF. CDR3 nucleotide sequence: TGTGCCAGCAGGAGGACTGCTAGGGGTACCCAGTACTTC.

This clonotype was seen repeatedly, ten times or more. This chain links TRBV20-1 with TRBJ2-2, with D perhaps being TRBD1 or TRBD2 (6 bases each). Germline-derived CDR1 and CDR2 are DFQATT and SNEGSKA (reference sequence). This CDR3 has 19 amino acids. V was trimmed by 4 bases and J by 5 bases, leaving 29 bases between them. The CDR3 region is CSATEPGAREPYPTGELFF. The CDR3, as DNA: TGCAGTGCTACTGAACCGGGGGCCCGGGAACCCTATCCAACCGGGGAGCTGTTTTTT.

The V and J genes are TRBV12-3 or TRBV12-4 and TRBJ1-1, with unresolved D. The germline V and J ends were trimmed by 5 bases and 0 bases, with 13 bases remaining between them. The CDR3 spans 15 residues. The CDR3 DNA reads TGTGCCAGCAGTCACGGTTGGGTTATGAACACTGAAGCTTTCTTT. Encoded protein: CASSHGWVMNTEAFF.

This clonotype was detected only a few times. The chain couples TRBV19 to TRBJ2-5; TRBD1 matches at 7 bases. Looked up from germline, CDR1 is LNHDA and CDR2 is SQIVND (reference sequence). This CDR3 spans 15 amino acids. Trimming took 5 bases from V and 6 from J; bases not matched to a gene: 12. CDR3 sequence (DNA): TGTGCCAGTAGTTTCCGGGGTGACAGGGCGAAGACCCAGTACTTC. It yields the protein CASSFRGDRAKTQYF.

The chain couples TRBV5-1 to TRBJ2-5; TRBD2 aligns across 8 bases. With 0 bases clipped from V and 5 bases from J, the junction kept 6 bases outside the gene matches. The CDR3 is made up of 15 amino acids. Germline V gene sequence: CDR1 SGHRS, CDR2 YFSETQ. CDR3 coding DNA: TGCGCCAGCAGCTTGGAACCGGGGGGGCTGGAGACCCAGTACTTC. Translating it yields CASSLEPGGLETQYF.

This clonotype was recorded at least ten times. The V gene is TRBV5-1, the J gene TRBJ1-2; a possible D gene is TRBD1 (6 bases). The length of the CDR3 is 13 residues. Germline assignment: CDR1 SGHRS and CDR2 YFSETQ. Trimming took off 4 bases at V and 8 bases at J, with 15 bases between the two ends. This CDR3 reads CASSPRQESGYTF. The DNA of the CDR3 is TGCGCCAGCAGCCCCAGACAGGAGTCCGGCTACACCTTC.

This clonotype was observed a handful of times. This chain connects TRBV20-1 to TRBJ2-3; 9 bases fit TRBD1. Per the germline V gene, CDR1 is DFQATT and CDR2 is SNEGSKA (reference sequence). V shed 4 bases, J shed 3 bases, and the junction held 11 bases outside the gene matches. The CDR3 runs 16 residues. The chain's CDR3 is CSAKTGGVRVTDTQYF. Here the CDR3 DNA reads TGCAGTGCTAAGACAGGGGGGGTACGAGTGACAGATACGCAGTATTTT.

This clonotype has a count of ten or more. The chain combines TRBV5-1 with TRBJ2-2, with D maybe TRBD1 (6 bases). Per the germline V gene, CDR1 is SGHRS and CDR2 is YFSETQ. The CDR3 runs 15 residues. Trimming took 4 bases from V and 0 from J, leaving 10 bases between them. The CDR3 DNA reads TGCGCCAGCAGCCCAGGGGTCCCGAACACCGGGGAGCTGTTTTTT. Its protein product is CASSPGVPNTGELFF.

In this sample, this clonotype turned up many times. The chain recombines TRBV7-2 with TRBJ1-1, with 7 bases aligning to TRBD1. CDR3 length equals 16 residues. CDR1 and CDR2 (germline): SGHTA, FQGNSA. Trimming took 0 bases from V and 4 from J; bases not matched to a gene: 8. The CDR3 nucleotides read TGTGCCAGCAGCTTAGCGTCGGCAGGGGGGTTCACTGAAGCTTTCTTT. Translating gives CASSLASAGGFTEAFF.

The table lists this clonotype with many counts. CDR3 DNA sequence: TGTGCCAGCAGAGACCAGGGGGCGCGATCTATGAGCTACACCTTC. Amino acids: CASRDQGARSMSYTF. This chain joins TRBV12-3 or TRBV12-4 and TRBJ1-2; 8 nucleotides line up with TRBD1. The CDR3 loop spans 15 amino acids. The V segment lost 6 bases and the J segment 9 bases; nucleotides outside the gene matches: 15.

This chain links TRBV7-9 with TRBJ2-7; TRBD1 or TRBD2 may be the D gene (6 bases each). This CDR3 comprises 12 residues. The V end was cut by 5 bases, the J end by 7 bases, with 12 bases between. The germline gives CDR1 SEHNR, CDR2 FQNEAQ (reference sequence). The CDR3 DNA is TGTGCCAGCAGCACGGGGGCGAGGGAGCAGTACTTC. It yields the protein CASSTGAREQYF.

This clonotype showed up many times. This rearrangement joins TRBV4-3 to TRBJ1-5; D call uncertain. Germline loops: CDR1 LGHNA, CDR2 YSLEER. Trimming took off 0 bases at V and 4 bases at J, with 4 bases between the two ends. The CDR3 runs to 13 residues. The CDR3 DNA reads as TGCGCCAGCAGCCAAGAGAGAAATCAGCCCCAGCATTTT. Amino acids: CASSQERNQPQHF.

This clonotype was observed many times. This sequence joins TRBV20-1 and TRBJ1-2; TRBD1 is a possible D gene (5 bases). The V end lost 0 bases, the J end lost 5 bases, and 16 bases lay between the germline ends. The CDR3 contains 15 residues. Germline lookup yields CDR1 DFQATT and CDR2 SNEGSKA (reference sequence). The CDR3 nucleotides read TGCAGTGCTAGAGATCTACATACCGACAGATATGGCTACACCTTC. Translating it yields CSARDLHTDRYGYTF.

This clonotype was counted many times. The chain combines TRBV7-2 with TRBJ2-3; D gene uncertain. V gave up 4 bases and J gave up 3 bases, with 2 bases separating them. The V gene's germline CDR1 is SGHTA and CDR2 FQGNSA. The CDR3 consists of 11 residues. The CDR3 sequence: CASSWTDTQYF. The CDR3 DNA sequence: TGTGCCAGCAGCTGGACAGATACGCAGTATTTT.

V gene TRBV7-6 combines with J gene TRBJ2-5; 7 bases are a match to TRBD1. V lost 6 bases and J lost 4; bases outside the gene matches: 5. The germline V gene encodes CDR1 SGHVS and CDR2 FNYEAQ. The CDR3 length is 13 residues. The CDR3 here is CASRPGQLETQYF. CDR3 DNA: TGTGCCAGCAGACCGGGACAGTTAGAGACCCAGTACTTC.

This clonotype was detected ten times or more. This rearrangement joins TRBV7-9 to TRBJ2-3, with D tentatively TRBD1 or TRBD2 (5 bases each). Trimming took 3 bases from V and 5 from J, leaving 9 bases between them. The CDR3 extends over 13 amino acids. Germline V gives CDR1 SEHNR, CDR2 FQNEAQ (reference sequence). CDR3 nucleotides: TGTGCCAGCAGCTTCTCTGGGGGAGATACGCAGTATTTT. This codes for CASSFSGGDTQYF.

This clonotype was found a few times. The chain couples TRBV3-1 to TRBJ1-1; D gene uncertain. V was cut by 3 bases and J by 5 bases, with 10 bases left in between. Germline V gives CDR1 LGHDT, CDR2 YNNKEL (reference sequence). The CDR3 spans 13 residues. The CDR3 nucleotides are TGTGCCAGCAGCCAGACTGGGTGGACTGAAGCTTTCTTT. Amino acid sequence: CASSQTGWTEAFF.